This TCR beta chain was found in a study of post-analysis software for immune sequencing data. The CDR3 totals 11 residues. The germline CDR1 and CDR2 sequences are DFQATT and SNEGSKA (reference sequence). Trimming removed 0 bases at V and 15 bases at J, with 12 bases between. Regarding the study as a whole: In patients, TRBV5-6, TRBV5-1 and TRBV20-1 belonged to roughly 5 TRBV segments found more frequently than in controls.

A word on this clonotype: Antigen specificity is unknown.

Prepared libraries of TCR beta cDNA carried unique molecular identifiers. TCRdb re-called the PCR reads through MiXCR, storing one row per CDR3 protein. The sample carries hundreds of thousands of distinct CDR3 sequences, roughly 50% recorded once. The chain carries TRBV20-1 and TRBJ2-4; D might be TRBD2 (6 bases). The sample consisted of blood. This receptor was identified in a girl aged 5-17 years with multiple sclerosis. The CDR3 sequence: CSARDWRDWYF. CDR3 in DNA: TGCAGTGCTAGAGATTGGAGGGACTGGTACTTC.